One sample yielded the 16 T cell receptor beta chains listed below, sequenced in a study of T cells in Graves' hyperthyroidism and ophthalmopathy. The CDR3 regions of TCR beta were amplified from RNA transcripts. RT-PCR in the first round (using the HTBI primer set) targeted the TCR CDR3. One entry per CDR3 protein results from TCRdb running MiXCR on the multiplex PCR reads. The table lists 250,000 to 400,000 distinct CDR3 sequences, roughly 15% of them singletons. Sequenced material: blood. Every receptor here comes from a woman aged 40 to 50 with Graves' ophthalmopathy.

This clonotype was found a few times. The rearrangement uses TRBV14 and TRBJ2-7; D not resolved. CDR1 SGHDN and CDR2 FVKESK come from the germline V gene. V dropped 2 bases and J dropped 3 bases, with 5 bases sitting between them. The CDR3 loop spans 12 amino acids. In DNA, the CDR3 is TGTGCCAGCAGCCAATATAGCTACGAGCAGTACTTC. The encoded protein is CASSQYSYEQYF.

This clonotype was observed at least ten times. V is TRBV3-1 and J is TRBJ2-1; 7 positions agree with TRBD2. Germline CDR1 is LGHDT and CDR2 is YNNKEL (reference sequence). J lost 9 bases, V lost 5 bases, and 16 bases had no gene match. CDR3 size: 16 residues. DNA for the CDR3: TGTGCCAGCAGCTTTCACCGGGACTATAGTGGTCGTGAGCAGTTCTTC. Protein sequence: CASSFHRDYSGREQFF.

This clonotype was picked up many times. The rearrangement uses TRBV28 and TRBJ2-3, with 10 nucleotides matching TRBD2. V was clipped by 5 bases and J by 2 bases; unmatched bases: 4. The CDR3 is made up of 15 amino acids. Germline V CDR1 and CDR2: MDHEN, SYDVKM. The chain's CDR3 is CASSIGLADTDTQYF. In DNA, the CDR3 is TGTGCCAGCAGTATCGGACTAGCGGACACAGATACGCAGTATTTT.

This clonotype appeared many times. V and J are TRBV11-2 and TRBJ2-3; a weak D match, TRBD1 (5 bases). CDR3 length: 16 amino acids. Germline loops: CDR1 SGHAT, CDR2 FQNNGV. Trimming took 1 base from V and 0 from J, leaving 11 bases between them. CDR3 residues: CASSLVAGLSTDTQYF. CDR3 DNA sequence: TGTGCCAGCAGCTTAGTAGCAGGGTTGAGCACAGATACGCAGTATTTT.

This clonotype has at least ten counts. Here the CDR3 reads CASSALVAGDTQYF. CDR3 bases: TGTGCCAGCAGTGCTTTGGTAGCGGGGGATACGCAGTATTTT. The chain has TRBV6-1 and TRBJ2-3; 8 positions match TRBD2. V dropped 4 bases and J dropped 6; count of bases not matched to a gene: 6. The V gene's germline CDR1 is MNHNS and CDR2 SASEGT. The CDR3 length is 14 residues.

This clonotype was recorded a few times. This rearrangement joins TRBV6-1 to TRBJ2-7; D not certain. The CDR3 contains 14 residues. V was pared by 4 bases and J by 2 bases, with 12 bases between. Germline V gives CDR1 MNHNS, CDR2 SASEGT. The CDR3 nucleotides read TGTGCCAGCAGTGTAAAGGGTACTCCCTACGAGCAGTACTTC. Translated, it gives CASSVKGTPYEQYF.

The chain couples TRBV20-1 to TRBJ1-6; the D is unclear. Per germline, CDR1 DFQATT and CDR2 SNEGSKA (reference sequence). V gave up 5 bases and J gave up 6 bases, with 11 bases separating them. The CDR3 has 13 amino acids. CDR3 protein: CSARRGANSPLHF. CDR3 DNA: TGCAGTGCTCGCCGGGGTGCTAATTCACCCCTCCACTTT.

This clonotype was detected many times. This chain connects TRBV20-1 to TRBJ1-2; the D gene is possibly TRBD1 (6 bases). In germline, CDR1 is DFQATT, CDR2 SNEGSKA (reference sequence). The length of the CDR3 is 14 residues. Deletions cut 6 bases from V and 4 bases from J, with 18 bases between. CDR3 bases: TGCAGTGCCGCCAAGGACAGCCGGGGCTATGGCTACACCTTC. Its translation: CSAAKDSRGYGYTF.

Ten or more counts support this clonotype. The CDR3 protein is CASSTSGSGRETQYF. CDR3 nucleotides: TGTGCCAGCTCGACTAGCGGGAGTGGTCGGGAGACCCAGTACTTC. The chain recombines TRBV7-2 with TRBJ2-5; 12 bases fit TRBD2. This CDR3 contains 15 residues. Unmatched junction bases numbered 9, after V lost 8 bases and J lost 5 bases. From germline, CDR1 is SGHTA and CDR2 FQGNSA.

This clonotype was observed many times. The chain couples TRBV27 to TRBJ1-6; the D is unclear. Between the trimmed V and J ends, which lost 2 bases and 9 bases, there was a span of 8 bases. Germline-derived CDR1 and CDR2 are MNHEY and SMNVEV (reference sequence). The CDR3 contains 13 residues. The CDR3 here is CASSLMKGSPLHF. As DNA, the CDR3 is TGTGCCAGCAGTTTAATGAAGGGTTCACCCCTCCACTTT.

This sequence joins TRBV6-5 and TRBJ2-3; possibly TRBD2 for D (6 bases). This CDR3 is built from 16 residues. V was pared by 5 bases and J by 1 base, with 16 bases between. Per germline, CDR1 MNHEY and CDR2 SVGAGI. CDR3 in DNA: TGTGCCAGCAGTAACCCCAGCGGGCTAGGCACAGATACGCAGTATTTT. The encoded protein is CASSNPSGLGTDTQYF.

This clonotype was observed many times. V and J are TRBV6-2 or TRBV6-3 and TRBJ2-3, with D tentatively TRBD2 (6 bases). The CDR3 totals 14 residues. Trimming left V 3 bases short and J 3 bases short, with 10 bases between. The V gene's germline CDR1 is MNHEY and CDR2 SVGEGT. Here the CDR3 DNA reads TGTGCCAGCAGTTATGGACTAACGACAGATACGCAGTATTTT. Its translation is CASSYGLTTDTQYF.

Only a few counts were recorded for this clonotype. CDR3: CASSGGQTDTQYF. The CDR3 DNA reads TGTGCCAGCAGTGGGGGACAGACAGATACGCAGTATTTT. The rearrangement joins TRBV12-3 or TRBV12-4 to TRBJ2-3, with TRBD1 matching over 7 bases. J lost 3 bases, V lost 5 bases, and 2 bases had no gene match. CDR3 length: 13 residues.

This clonotype occurred a few times. A single base separates this from a much larger clone, so it may be a read error. The V call is TRBV3-1, the J call TRBJ1-1, with D perhaps matching TRBD1 (6 bases). The length of the CDR3 is 15 residues. CDR1 is LGHDT and CDR2 is YNNKEL in the germline V gene (reference sequence). The CDR3 region has the DNA TGTGCCTGCAGCCAAGCGGGCAGGGGCCGTGCTGAAGCTTTCTTT. This codes for CACSQAGRGRAEAFF.

Here the CDR3 DNA reads TGCAGCGTAGGGGGACAGGCCGAGGGGCAGTTCTTC. Translation: CSVGGQAEGQFF. The chain has TRBV29-1 and TRBJ2-1; 8 bases match TRBD1. This CDR3 has 12 residues. V dropped 6 bases and J dropped 12; count of bases not matched to a gene: 10. CDR1 and CDR2 from the germline V gene are SQVTM and ANQGSEA.

V is TRBV12-3 or TRBV12-4 and J is TRBJ2-7; TRBD2 agrees at 8 bases. The CDR3 spans 13 residues. V was pared by 3 bases and J by 6 bases, with 4 bases of the junction left unmatched. The CDR3 sequence: CASSFRLAREQYF. The CDR3 DNA reads as TGTGCCAGCAGTTTCAGACTAGCGCGCGAGCAGTACTTC.